These T cell receptor beta chains were read from a single sample in a study of T cells in tumors and immune-related adverse events. TCRdb's copy holds only in-frame clones and misses some; the assay was immunoSEQ multiplex PCR. Of tens of thousands of clones in the sample, 80% to 95% were seen once. Sequencing used lymph node tissue, obtained from a patient treated with anti-PD-1 therapy. Every receptor here comes from a female donor with metastatic renal cell carcinoma. Both conserved end residues are part of each CDR3. Each record gives: V gene, J gene, clone size, D gene, CDR3 DNA, CDR3 protein. A D gene is named only where the DNA matches it firmly. Size tells how often a clone was seen (once, few, many) or the class of an expanded clone, and some rows leave it out.

v_gene: TRBV30; j_gene: TRBJ2-7; abundance: NA; d_gene: NA; CDR3nt: TGTGCCTGGAGCGGGGTGCGCTACGAGCAGTACTTC; CDR3aa: CAWSGVRYEQYF
v_gene: TRBV5-1; j_gene: TRBJ2-7; abundance: NA; d_gene: TRBD2; CDR3nt: TGCGCCAGCAGCCTCGGGACTAGCTCCTACGAGCAGTACTTC; CDR3aa: CASSLGTSSYEQYF
v_gene: TRBV9; j_gene: TRBJ2-1; abundance: NA; d_gene: NA; CDR3nt: TGTGCCAGCAGCGTAGATGAGGCCACGAATGAGCAGTTCTTC; CDR3aa: CASSVDEATNEQFF
v_gene: TRBV7-9; j_gene: TRBJ1-1; abundance: NA; d_gene: NA; CDR3nt: TGTGCCAGCAGCTCCTCTGCGGGAGCGTTGGTAGCTTTCTTT; CDR3aa: CASSSSAGALVAFF
v_gene: TRBV5-6; j_gene: TRBJ2-7; abundance: NA; d_gene: TRBD2; CDR3nt: TGTGCCAGCAGCTGGGACCTAGCGGCCTACGAGCAGTACTTC; CDR3aa: CASSWDLAAYEQYF
v_gene: TRBV4-1; j_gene: TRBJ2-3; abundance: once; d_gene: NA; CDR3nt: TGCGCCAGCAGCCAAGATCGGACGGACTCGGCCGATACGCAGTATTTT; CDR3aa: CASSQDRTDSADTQYF
v_gene: TRBV5-1; j_gene: TRBJ2-1; abundance: NA; d_gene: NA; CDR3nt: TGCGCCAGCAGCTTGTGGGGGGACAATGAGCAGTTCTTC; CDR3aa: CASSLWGDNEQFF
v_gene: TRBV5-1; j_gene: TRBJ2-1; abundance: NA; d_gene: NA; CDR3nt: TGCGCCAGCAGCTTCGGAGGGGGCGGGAGCCGTGAGCAGTTCTTC; CDR3aa: CASSFGGGGSREQFF
v_gene: TRBV10-3; j_gene: TRBJ1-1; abundance: NA; d_gene: NA; CDR3nt: TGTGCCATCAGCTTCGAGAACACTGAAGCTTTCTTT; CDR3aa: CAISFENTEAFF
v_gene: TRBV7-9; j_gene: TRBJ1-2; abundance: NA; d_gene: TRBD1; CDR3nt: TGTGCCAGCAGCGGTGGACAGGTTCACTATGGCTACACCTTC; CDR3aa: CASSGGQVHYGYTF
v_gene: TRBV4-1; j_gene: TRBJ2-7; abundance: NA; d_gene: TRBD2; CDR3nt: TGCGCCAGCAGCCCCATAGCCGGGACTACCGCCTACGAGCAGTACTTC; CDR3aa: CASSPIAGTTAYEQYF
v_gene: TRBV7-2; j_gene: TRBJ1-2; abundance: NA; d_gene: NA; CDR3nt: TGTGCCAGCAGCCGCGACAGGAACTATGGCTACACCTTC; CDR3aa: CASSRDRNYGYTF
v_gene: TRBV5-4; j_gene: TRBJ1-2; abundance: NA; d_gene: TRBD1; CDR3nt: TGTGCCAGCAGCTTAGGACAGGCCACTAACTATGGCTACACCTTC; CDR3aa: CASSLGQATNYGYTF
v_gene: TRBV28; j_gene: TRBJ2-2; abundance: NA; d_gene: TRBD2; CDR3nt: TGTGCCAGCAGCCTTCTAGCGGGGCCAACCGGGGAGCTGTTTTTT; CDR3aa: CASSLLAGPTGELFF
v_gene: TRBV28; j_gene: TRBJ2-7; abundance: NA; d_gene: NA; CDR3nt: TGTGCCAGCAGTTATTCTACGGGCTTGTACGAGCAGTACTTC; CDR3aa: CASSYSTGLYEQYF
v_gene: TRBV21-1; j_gene: TRBJ1-5; abundance: NA; d_gene: NA; CDR3nt: TGTGCCAGCAGCCCCTGGGACAGGGGGAGCAATCAGCCCCAGCATTTT; CDR3aa: CASSPWDRGSNQPQHF
v_gene: TRBV11-3; j_gene: TRBJ2-1; abundance: few; d_gene: TRBD2; CDR3nt: TGTGCCAGCAGCTTGAGCGGGAGCAATGAGCAGTTCTTC; CDR3aa: CASSLSGSNEQFF
v_gene: TRBV5-6; j_gene: TRBJ2-3; abundance: NA; d_gene: TRBD2; CDR3nt: TGTGCCAGCAGCTCACTGGGGGAGGGTCCAGATACGCAGTATTTT; CDR3aa: CASSSLGEGPDTQYF
v_gene: TRBV28; j_gene: TRBJ1-1; abundance: NA; d_gene: NA; CDR3nt: TGTGCCAGCAGGCTCAGGGGTTTGGACACTGAAGCTTTCTTT; CDR3aa: CASRLRGLDTEAFF
v_gene: TRBV7-9; j_gene: TRBJ2-1; abundance: few; d_gene: NA; CDR3nt: TGTGCCAGCAGCGGCCCCCTAGGAGGGGGGGGGCTGTGGAATGAGCAGTTCTTC; CDR3aa: CASSGPLGGGGLWNEQFF
v_gene: TRBV19; j_gene: TRBJ2-4; abundance: NA; d_gene: NA; CDR3nt: TGTGCCAGTAGTAGTCCAGGGAATGAAAACATTCAGTACTTC; CDR3aa: CASSSPGNENIQYF
v_gene: TRBV2; j_gene: TRBJ2-2; abundance: NA; d_gene: TRBD2; CDR3nt: TGTGCCAGCAGCGGGGGACTAGCTGGCGGGGAGCTGTTTTTT; CDR3aa: CASSGGLAGGELFF
v_gene: TRBV7-2; j_gene: TRBJ1-1; abundance: NA; d_gene: NA; CDR3nt: TGTGCCAGCAGCCTCCTTGTAGGCAGTGTTTTCGGAGCTTTCTTT; CDR3aa: CASSLLVGSVFGAFF
v_gene: TRBV7-2; j_gene: TRBJ2-5; abundance: NA; d_gene: TRBD1; CDR3nt: TGTGCCAGCAGCGTCCGACAGGGCCCAAAAGAGACCCAGTACTTC; CDR3aa: CASSVRQGPKETQYF
v_gene: TRBV2; j_gene: TRBJ1-5; abundance: NA; d_gene: NA; CDR3nt: TGTGCCAGCAGGGATACAGATAGCAATCAGCCCCAGCATTTT; CDR3aa: CASRDTDSNQPQHF
v_gene: TRBV5-4; j_gene: TRBJ2-5; abundance: NA; d_gene: TRBD1; CDR3nt: TGTGCCAGCAGCTTAGGACAGGGAAGGGGGCAAGAGACCCAGTACTTC; CDR3aa: CASSLGQGRGQETQYF
v_gene: TRBV28; j_gene: TRBJ1-5; abundance: NA; d_gene: NA; CDR3nt: TGTGCCAGCAGTTTTTCGGGGCAGGATCAGCCCCAGCATTTT; CDR3aa: CASSFSGQDQPQHF
v_gene: TRBV2; j_gene: TRBJ2-7; abundance: NA; d_gene: NA; CDR3nt: TGTGCCTGCGGACGGGACGCGGGAGAGCAGTACTTC; CDR3aa: CACGRDAGEQYF
v_gene: TRBV21-1; j_gene: TRBJ2-3; abundance: NA; d_gene: NA; CDR3nt: TGTGCCAGCAGTCACCCCGAAGGAGACGGACAGGGGGAGGGCGGCACAGATACGCAGTATTTT; CDR3aa: CASSHPEGDGQGEGGTDTQYF
v_gene: TRBV27; j_gene: TRBJ1-2; abundance: NA; d_gene: TRBD1; CDR3nt: TGTGCCAGCAGTTTTAGGACAGGGGGCGCCTATGGCTACACCTTC; CDR3aa: CASSFRTGGAYGYTF
v_gene: TRBV5-1; j_gene: TRBJ1-5; abundance: NA; d_gene: NA; CDR3nt: TGCGCCAGCAGCTTGATGGGCAATCAGCCCCAGCATTTT; CDR3aa: CASSLMGNQPQHF
v_gene: TRBV7-9; j_gene: TRBJ2-6; abundance: NA; d_gene: NA; CDR3nt: TGTGCCAGCAGCCCAGTGGCAGGGACTGGGGCCAACGTCCTGACTTTC; CDR3aa: CASSPVAGTGANVLTF
v_gene: TRBV5-1; j_gene: TRBJ2-3; abundance: once; d_gene: TRBD2; CDR3nt: TGCGCCAGCAGCTTGGGACTAGCGGGGACCACAGATACGCAGTATTTT; CDR3aa: CASSLGLAGTTDTQYF
v_gene: TRBV28; j_gene: TRBJ2-1; abundance: once; d_gene: NA; CDR3nt: TGTGCCAGCAGTCCCCTCAAGGTAGCTGGGATCTACAATGAGCAGTTCTTC; CDR3aa: CASSPLKVAGIYNEQFF
v_gene: TRBV18; j_gene: TRBJ2-1; abundance: NA; d_gene: TRBD1; CDR3nt: TGTGCCAGCTCACCCTGGGACAGGGGTGGTATAGGTGAGCAGTTCTTC; CDR3aa: CASSPWDRGGIGEQFF
v_gene: TRBV19; j_gene: TRBJ2-7; abundance: NA; d_gene: TRBD1; CDR3nt: TGTGCCAGTAGTTCCAGACAGGGCTACGAGCAGTACTTC; CDR3aa: CASSSRQGYEQYF
v_gene: TRBV4-2; j_gene: TRBJ1-2; abundance: NA; d_gene: NA; CDR3nt: TGTGCCAGCAGCCCCGGACAGTCCTTTGGCTATGGCTACACCTTC; CDR3aa: CASSPGQSFGYGYTF
v_gene: TRBV4-3; j_gene: TRBJ2-7; abundance: NA; d_gene: TRBD2; CDR3nt: TGCGCCAGCAGCCAAGTAGCGGGGGCGTACGAGCAGTACTTC; CDR3aa: CASSQVAGAYEQYF
v_gene: TRBV29-1; j_gene: TRBJ2-3; abundance: once; d_gene: NA; CDR3nt: TGCAGCGTTGAATTTGCGTACACAGATACGCAGTATTTT; CDR3aa: CSVEFAYTDTQYF
v_gene: TRBV28; j_gene: TRBJ1-1; abundance: NA; d_gene: NA; CDR3nt: TGTGCCAGCAGTTTATGGGAGGGTATGAACACTGAAGCTTTCTTT; CDR3aa: CASSLWEGMNTEAFF
v_gene: TRBV6-1; j_gene: TRBJ1-5; abundance: NA; d_gene: TRBD1; CDR3nt: TGTGCCAGCAGTGTTGGACAGGTCGTTAGGCCCCAGCATTTT; CDR3aa: CASSVGQVVRPQHF
v_gene: TRBV5-6; j_gene: TRBJ2-7; abundance: once; d_gene: NA; CDR3nt: TGTGCCAGCAGCATAAACAGGGCGGGCGAGCAGTACTTC; CDR3aa: CASSINRAGEQYF
v_gene: TRBV2; j_gene: TRBJ1-2; abundance: few; d_gene: NA; CDR3nt: TGTGCCAGCAGTGAAAGTTGGTATGGCTACACCTTC; CDR3aa: CASSESWYGYTF
v_gene: TRBV4-1; j_gene: TRBJ2-1; abundance: NA; d_gene: TRBD2; CDR3nt: TGCGCCAGCAGCCAAGATTTTTGGACTAGCGGGCAGTCCTCCTACAATGAGCAGTTCTTC; CDR3aa: CASSQDFWTSGQSSYNEQFF
v_gene: TRBV6-1; j_gene: TRBJ1-6; abundance: NA; d_gene: NA; CDR3nt: TGTGCCAGCAGTATGAATCCCGGGGGTTCACCCCTCCACTTT; CDR3aa: CASSMNPGGSPLHF
v_gene: TRBV6-1; j_gene: TRBJ2-7; abundance: NA; d_gene: TRBD2; CDR3nt: TGTGCCAGCAGGGCCGGGACTAGCGGAGTCTACGAGCAGTACTTC; CDR3aa: CASRAGTSGVYEQYF
v_gene: TRBV5-6; j_gene: TRBJ2-5; abundance: few; d_gene: NA; CDR3nt: TGTGCCAGCAGCGAGAGCGGGTTGTGGACCCAGTACTTC; CDR3aa: CASSESGLWTQYF